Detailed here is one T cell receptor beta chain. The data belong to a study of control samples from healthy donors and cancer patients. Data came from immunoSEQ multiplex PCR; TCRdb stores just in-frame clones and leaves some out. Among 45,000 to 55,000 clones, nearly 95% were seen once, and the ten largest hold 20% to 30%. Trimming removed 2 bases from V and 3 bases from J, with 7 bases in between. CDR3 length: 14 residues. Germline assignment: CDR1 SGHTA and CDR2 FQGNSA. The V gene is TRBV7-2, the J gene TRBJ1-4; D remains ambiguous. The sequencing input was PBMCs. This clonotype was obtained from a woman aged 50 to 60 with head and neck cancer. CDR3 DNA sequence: TGTGCCAGCAGCTTATATACGGCTAATGAAAAACTGTTTTTT. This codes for CASSLYTANEKLFF.